One and the same sample provided the 9 T cell receptor beta chains below, sequenced in a study of T-cell reconstitution after alpha-beta-depleted transplantation in children. Unique molecular identifiers were incorporated into the prepared TCRbeta library. Each CDR3 protein is one row after TCRdb ran MiXCR on the PCR reads. The sample includes a few hundred thousand distinct CDR3 sequences, approximately 41% of them seen just once. The source material was PBMCs, sampled before TCRalphabeta/CD19-depleted stem cell transplant. These receptors came from a girl aged 2 to 9 with aplastic anemia, due to receive a stem cell transplant.

This chain joins TRBV19 and TRBJ2-1; 12 bases match TRBD2. From germline, CDR1 is LNHDA and CDR2 SQIVND (reference sequence). The CDR3 consists of 16 residues. Germline trimming cut 5 bases from V and 4 bases from J; bases unmatched to any gene: 6. The CDR3 spells CASSGTSGRNYNEQFF. The CDR3 DNA reads as TGTGCCAGTAGTGGGACTAGCGGGCGAAATTACAATGAGCAGTTCTTC.

This clonotype was picked up a small number of times. V usage is TRBV12-3 or TRBV12-4 and J usage is TRBJ2-3; possibly TRBD2 for D (5 bases). V was cut by 5 bases and J by 5 bases, with 8 bases left in between. The CDR3 spans 12 residues. Here the CDR3 DNA reads TGTGCCAGCAGTATGGGAGTAGATACGCAGTATTTT. This gives the protein CASSMGVDTQYF.

The chain has TRBV12-3 or TRBV12-4 and TRBJ2-1; tentatively, D is TRBD2 (6 bases). The CDR3 runs to 15 residues. Deletions cut 1 base from V and 9 bases from J, with 16 bases between. CDR3 bases: TGTGCCAGCAGTTTAGAACTAGCTTTGGTGTTTGAGCAGTTCTTC. Its protein product is CASSLELALVFEQFF.

The CDR3 region has the DNA TGCAGTGCTAGTGCCACCGGGGAGCTGTTTTTT. It is translated as CSASATGELFF. The V gene is TRBV20-1, the J gene TRBJ2-2; D is uncertain. Trimming stripped 3 bases from V and 4 bases from J, with 3 bases between. The CDR3 runs to 11 residues. The germline V gene encodes CDR1 DFQATT and CDR2 SNEGSKA (reference sequence).

This clonotype was seen many times. The genes are TRBV2 and TRBJ2-1; no definite D call. Per the germline V gene, CDR1 is SNHLY and CDR2 is FYNNEI. This CDR3 has 15 amino acids. With 3 bases removed from V and 2 bases from J, the gap between germline ends came to 11 bases. CDR3 coding DNA: TGTGCCAGCAGTGATGACGGAGTTGCCTACAATGAGCAGTTCTTC. Its protein product is CASSDDGVAYNEQFF. The full variable domain, in which reference TRBV2 and TRBJ2-1 provide the parts outside the CDR3, is EPEVTQTPSHQVTQMGQEVILRCVPISNHLYFYWYRQILGQKVEFLVSFYNNEISEKSEIFDDQFSVERPDGSNFTLKIRSTKLEDSAMYFCASSDDGVAYNEQFFGPGTRLTVL.

This chain links TRBV27 with TRBJ2-7; D uncertain. Germline-derived CDR1 and CDR2 are MNHEY and SMNVEV (reference sequence). V lost 2 bases and J lost 9, with 8 bases in between. The CDR3 spans 11 residues. DNA of the CDR3: TGTGCCAGCAGTTTAGGGGTTCGGCAGTACTTC. Residues: CASSLGVRQYF.

The sample holds a few counts of this clonotype. The chain employs TRBV7-2 and TRBJ2-3, with TRBD1 identical over 8 bases. V trimming: 5 bases; J trimming: 1 base; junction bases outside the gene matches: 8. CDR1 is SGHTA, CDR2 FQGNSA, per germline. This CDR3 comprises 16 residues. The CDR3 nucleotides are TGTGCCAGCAGCCCGACGACAGGGGCTGGCACAGATACGCAGTATTTT. This sequence encodes CASSPTTGAGTDTQYF.

The V and J genes are TRBV13 and TRBJ2-7; D may match TRBD1 or TRBD2 (5 bases each). The CDR3 spans 12 residues. Trimming removed 3 bases from V and 7 bases from J, with 10 bases in between. Germline lookup yields CDR1 PRHDT and CDR2 FYEKMQ (reference sequence). CDR3 DNA sequence: TGTGCCAGCAGCTTTATGTGGGGGGAGCAGTACTTC. Protein sequence: CASSFMWGEQYF. The full variable domain, completed using reference TRBV13 and TRBJ2-7, is AAGVIQSPRHLIKEKRETATLKCYPIPRHDTVYWYQQGPGQDPQFLISFYEKMQSDKGSIPDRFSAQQFSDYHSELNMSSLELGDSALYFCASSFMWGEQYFGPGTRLTVT.

This clonotype was observed a handful of times. The genes are TRBV20-1 and TRBJ2-4; TRBD2 matches at 9 bases. The junction had 7 bases not matched to a gene; V was cut back by 7 bases and J by 9 bases. CDR1 and CDR2 (germline): DFQATT, SNEGSKA (reference sequence). This CDR3 has 12 amino acids. The CDR3 DNA is TGCAGTGGTCTGGGGCGGGGGGGCATTCAGTACTTC. Translation: CSGLGRGGIQYF.